Listed here are 26 T cell receptor beta chains from one sample, sequenced in a study of cytomegalovirus exposure and HLA in healthy donors. PCR used 60 Vbeta primers and 13 Jbeta primers. The repertoire was sequenced with immunoSEQ multiplex PCR; TCRdb's copy has only in-frame clones and lacks some. The sample has some 160,000 clones; approximately 80% are singletons. Material: PBMCs. All receptors come from a woman aged 25 to 39 in good health and CMV-seronegative.

The chain uses TRBV5-6 and TRBJ2-7, with TRBD2 matching over 9 bases. The CDR3 is 19 amino acids. The germline V gene encodes CDR1 SGHDT and CDR2 YYEEEE. Germline trimming cut 0 bases from V and 2 bases from J; bases unmatched to any gene: 15. Here the CDR3 DNA reads TGTGCCAGCAGCTTGGTATCCGTTTATATGGCGGGAGGGCCCTACGAGCAGTACTTC. It codes for CASSLVSVYMAGGPYEQYF.

The chain links TRBV6-1 to TRBJ2-7, with TRBD2 matching over 10 bases. In germline, CDR1 is MNHNS, CDR2 SASEGT. V was clipped by 6 bases and J by 3 bases; unmatched bases: 8. The CDR3 covers 15 residues. The DNA for the CDR3 is TGTGCCAGCAGGGGCTGGACTAGCGGTTACTACGAGCAGTACTTC. Amino acid sequence: CASRGWTSGYYEQYF.

This clone appeared a few times. The rearrangement links TRBV19 to TRBJ2-5; tentative D call: TRBD1 (6 bases). The CDR3 runs 15 residues. V lost 7 bases to trimming and J lost 4 bases, with 19 bases between them. Germline V gives CDR1 LNHDA, CDR2 SQIVND (reference sequence). The CDR3 nucleotides are TGTGCCAGTACCCTCTCCGCAGGGGCATTAGAGACCCAGTACTTC. Translated, it gives CASTLSAGALETQYF.

This clone was recorded once. This rearrangement joins TRBV6-1 to TRBJ1-2; no definite D call. The CDR3 is 12 residues long. The V gene's germline CDR1 is MNHNS and CDR2 SASEGT. V was pared by 1 base and J by 6 bases, with 6 bases between. The CDR3 is CASSEVHHGYTF. CDR3 coding DNA: TGTGCCAGCAGTGAAGTCCATCATGGCTACACCTTC.

On this clone: Sequence at one end of the junction differs from germline and may be a read error. Within the sample, other DNA sequences also encode this same CDR3. V gene TRBV7-2 combines with J gene TRBJ2-3, with TRBD2 matching over 9 bases. Germline lookup yields CDR1 SGHTA and CDR2 FQGNSA. This CDR3 has 15 amino acids. The CDR3 nucleotides read TGTGCCAGTAGCTTACAAGGGACTAGCTTGAATACGCAGTATTTT. As protein: CASSLQGTSLNTQYF.

This clone appeared many times. The chain uses TRBV6-6 and TRBJ1-4; 9 bases fit TRBD1. Unmatched junction bases numbered 1, after V lost 0 bases and J lost 5 bases. Germline CDR1 reads MNHNY; CDR2 reads SVGAGI (reference sequence). The CDR3 totals 15 residues. The CDR3 protein is CASSYSGTGNEKLFF. For the CDR3, the DNA is TGTGCCAGCAGTTACTCTGGGACAGGGAATGAAAAACTGTTTTTT.

The V call is TRBV6-6, the J call TRBJ2-7; D is perhaps TRBD1 (6 bases). This CDR3 is 14 amino acids long. V was pared by 8 bases and J by 2 bases, with 16 bases between. Germline CDR1 reads MNHNY; CDR2 reads SVGAGI (reference sequence). The CDR3 protein is CASLRQAVTYEQYF. CDR3 nucleotide sequence: TGTGCCAGCCTCAGACAGGCCGTAACCTACGAGCAGTACTTC.

V gene TRBV28 combines with J gene TRBJ1-5, with TRBD1 matching over 8 bases. The V gene's germline CDR1 is MDHEN and CDR2 SYDVKM. The junction had 10 bases not matched to a gene; V was cut back by 4 bases and J by 11 bases. The CDR3 loop spans 14 amino acids. In DNA, the CDR3 is TGTGCCAGCAGTTCAAACAGGGGGGGGAGGGCCCAGCATTTT. This encodes CASSSNRGGRAQHF.

This clone has more than one count but fewer than ten. This chain links TRBV27 with TRBJ2-1; possible D gene TRBD2, 5 bases. The CDR3 covers 12 residues. Germline-derived CDR1 and CDR2 are MNHEY and SMNVEV (reference sequence). The V and J ends lost 4 bases and 9 bases respectively, with 10 bases between them. The CDR3 region has the DNA TGTGCCAGCAGTTACGGGGTCGGTGAGCAGTTCTTC. Encoded protein: CASSYGVGEQFF.

The chain recombines TRBV27 with TRBJ1-1, with 8 bases fitting TRBD1. The CDR3 has 13 residues. Per germline, CDR1 MNHEY and CDR2 SMNVEV (reference sequence). Trimming removed 2 bases from V and 6 bases from J; junction bases left unmatched: 2. The CDR3 nucleotides are TGTGCCAGCAGTTTACTACAGGGGGCTGAAGCTTTCTTT. It yields the protein CASSLLQGAEAFF.

This clone was counted a few times. J is TRBJ2-7 and V is TRBV5-1, with D possibly TRBD2 on 5 matching bases. The germline V gene encodes CDR1 SGHRS and CDR2 YFSETQ. CDR3 length equals 16 residues. V dropped 4 bases and J dropped 0 bases, with 17 bases sitting between them. DNA of the CDR3: TGCGCCAGCAGCCTCCGGACTGGAAGAAGCTCCTACGAGCAGTACTTC. It yields the protein CASSLRTGRSSYEQYF.

The V gene is TRBV29-1, the J gene TRBJ2-2, with 9 bases identical to TRBD1. There are 14 residues in the CDR3. Losses at the gene ends were 5 bases for V and 7 bases for J; bases not matched to a gene: 8. CDR1 and CDR2 (germline): SQVTM, ANQGSEA. This CDR3 reads CSVRGTGLYGELFF. In nucleotides, the CDR3 is TGCAGCGTTAGGGGGACAGGGTTATACGGGGAGCTGTTTTTT.

This clone was recorded a few times. V and J are TRBV7-9 and TRBJ1-3; the match to TRBD1 covers 8 bases. Germline CDR1 is SEHNR and CDR2 is FQNEAQ (reference sequence). The J segment lost 0 bases and the V segment lost 8 bases, leaving 9 bases of the junction unmatched. This CDR3 has 16 residues. CDR3 residues: CASGPGQGSSGNTIYF. In nucleotides, the CDR3 is TGTGCCAGCGGACCCGGACAGGGTAGCTCTGGAAACACCATATATTTT.

This chain links TRBV28 with TRBJ1-2; D perhaps matches TRBD1 (6 bases). The CDR3 is 15 amino acids. V was cut by 5 bases and J by 8 bases, with 21 bases left in between. Germline CDR1 MDHEN, CDR2 SYDVKM. The CDR3 nucleotides read TGTGCCAGCAGTAACGACCGACCCGGACAGACAGGCTACACCTTC. Protein: CASSNDRPGQTGYTF.

The chain joins TRBV5-1 to TRBJ2-3, with 7 bases that match TRBD2. The CDR3 covers 15 residues. J was trimmed by 8 bases and V by 4 bases; bases with no gene match: 13. Germline CDR1 SGHRS, CDR2 YFSETQ. In DNA, the CDR3 is TGCGCCAGCAGCCCCGATCAACGGGGAGGGAGTACGCAGTATTTT. This encodes CASSPDQRGGSTQYF.

The genes are TRBV9 and TRBJ1-1; D perhaps matches TRBD1 (6 bases). The CDR3 runs to 15 residues. The germline V gene has CDR1 SGDLS and CDR2 YYNGEE. Trimming removed 3 bases at V and 5 bases at J, with 17 bases between. CDR3 protein: CASSAHHRVGTEAFF. The CDR3 coding sequence is TGTGCCAGCAGCGCCCACCACAGGGTTGGTACTGAAGCTTTCTTT.

This sequence joins TRBV5-5 and TRBJ1-2, with TRBD1 identical over 9 bases. Germline CDR1 SGHKS, CDR2 YYEKEE (reference sequence). CDR3 length equals 15 residues. The V segment lost 3 bases and the J segment 3 bases; nucleotides outside the gene matches: 6. The CDR3 reads CASSWGGQGDYGYTF. CDR3 DNA: TGTGCCAGCAGCTGGGGGGGACAGGGCGACTATGGCTACACCTTC.

The chain joins TRBV19 to TRBJ1-6; no firm D call. The CDR3 consists of 14 residues. With 3 bases removed from V and 5 bases from J, the gap between germline ends came to 8 bases. Germline V CDR1 and CDR2: LNHDA, SQIVND (reference sequence). The CDR3 spells CASSIGGNNSPLHF. The CDR3 DNA reads TGTGCCAGTAGTATCGGCGGTAATAATTCACCCCTCCACTTT.

The CDR3 region is CASSPGGSGSYEQYF. The CDR3 bases are TGTGCCAGCAGCCCGGGGGGTAGCGGGTCCTACGAGCAGTACTTC. The rearrangement joins TRBV7-3 to TRBJ2-7, with 7 bases lining up with TRBD2. CDR1 is SGHTA, CDR2 FQGTGA, per germline. J was trimmed by 1 base and V by 5 bases; bases with no gene match: 8. This CDR3 is built from 15 residues.

Notes on this clone: An end of the junction does not agree with germline; a read error may underlie this. This chain links TRBV5-4 with TRBJ1-2; TRBD1 agrees at 7 bases. Germline V CDR1 and CDR2: SGHNT, YYREEE (reference sequence). This CDR3 has 17 amino acids. The DNA for the CDR3 is TGTGCCAGCAACCAGGATTTAGGGACAGAAAACGGCTATGGCTACCCCTTC. This encodes CASNQDLGTENGYGYPF.

The V gene is TRBV5-4, the J gene TRBJ2-7, with D maybe TRBD2 (7 bases). V lost 0 bases and J 4 bases, leaving 14 bases between the germline ends. CDR1 is SGHNT, CDR2 YYREEE, per germline (reference sequence). The CDR3 has 15 residues. The CDR3 loop reads CASSLAQGGVYEQYF. Written as DNA, the CDR3 is TGTGCCAGCAGCTTGGCACAGGGAGGGGTTTACGAGCAGTACTTC.

Comment on this clone: An end of the junction does not agree with germline; a read error may underlie this. The chain is built from TRBV7-9 and TRBJ1-4; TRBD1 aligns across 7 bases. The CDR3 covers 16 residues. Germline-derived CDR1 and CDR2 are SEHNR and FQNEAQ (reference sequence). DNA of the CDR3: TGTTCCAGCAGCTTAGCGGGGGACAGCCTTAATGAAAAACTGTTTTTT. Encoded protein: CSSSLAGDSLNEKLFF.

This clone was observed a handful of times. The chain joins TRBV4-2 to TRBJ2-1; no firm D call. Germline lookup yields CDR1 LGHNA and CDR2 YNFKEQ. V was shortened by 1 base and J by 5 bases, with 12 bases between the two germline ends. The CDR3 runs 15 residues. This chain's CDR3 is CASSQGGLDNNEQFF. CDR3 DNA sequence: TGTGCCAGCAGCCAAGGAGGCCTAGATAACAATGAGCAGTTCTTC.

The rearrangement links TRBV27 to TRBJ2-1, with 7 bases that match TRBD1. CDR1 is MNHEY and CDR2 is SMNVEV in the germline V gene (reference sequence). The CDR3 has 15 amino acids. The J segment lost 6 bases and the V segment lost 5 bases, leaving 10 bases of the junction unmatched. This chain's CDR3 is CASSLVQGTGNEQFF. The CDR3 DNA sequence: TGTGCCAGCAGTCTCGTACAGGGGACGGGCAATGAGCAGTTCTTC.

V and J are TRBV29-1 and TRBJ2-1; 9 nucleotides align to TRBD1. The CDR3 loop spans 13 amino acids. CDR1 and CDR2 from the germline V gene are SQVTM and ANQGSEA. V lost 7 bases to trimming and J lost 7 bases; unmatched junction nucleotides: 8. As DNA, the CDR3 is TGCAGCGCCGGAGGACAGGGGTGGAATGAGCAGTTCTTC. Translating gives CSAGGQGWNEQFF.

The sample holds one count of this clone. The chain recombines TRBV27 with TRBJ2-7; the match to TRBD1 covers 10 bases. Germline assignment: CDR1 MNHEY and CDR2 SMNVEV (reference sequence). V shed 3 bases and J 7 bases; nucleotides not matched to a gene: 6. This CDR3 is 14 amino acids long. The CDR3 protein is CASSFLGQGLEQYF. DNA of the CDR3: TGTGCCAGCAGTTTCCTGGGACAGGGGCTAGAGCAGTACTTC.